A selection of T cell receptor beta chains follows, all from one sample in a study of CD8 T cells in ankylosing spondylitis. Via MiXCR, TCRdb re-called the 5' RACE reads, giving one row per CDR3 protein. The data show some 840,000 distinct CDR3 sequences, over 9.5% seen once. Sample: blood, either unsorted or a sorted T cell fraction (not recorded which). Receptors were obtained from a male donor with ankylosing spondylitis. The conserved cysteine and the conserved F or W are not part of the CDR3 here. A D gene is named only where the DNA matches it firmly.

CDR3: SGAGLLYEQY
V: TRBV20-1
D: NA
J: TRBJ2-7

CDR3: SAQSGARSTEAF
V: TRBV20-1
D: NA
J: TRBJ1-1

CDR3: ASSLFRGRASGNEQF
V: TRBV7-2
D: NA
J: TRBJ2-1

CDR3: SVTTANTEAF
V: TRBV20-1
D: NA
J: TRBJ1-1

CDR3: SANRGPGNEQF
V: TRBV20-1
D: TRBD1
J: TRBJ2-1

CDR3: SARGRPRPEQF
V: TRBV20-1
D: NA
J: TRBJ2-1

CDR3: SVARDTANYGYT
V: TRBV29-1
D: NA
J: TRBJ1-2

CDR3: ASSSKGEEGYEQY
V: TRBV2
D: NA
J: TRBJ2-7

CDR3: ASSFASDTDTQY
V: TRBV5-1
D: NA
J: TRBJ2-3

CDR3: ASSQDPLFTTQY
V: TRBV4-2
D: NA
J: TRBJ2-5

CDR3: SVGFVGLSTDTQY
V: TRBV29-1
D: NA
J: TRBJ2-3

CDR3: ASRRRPLNTGELF
V: TRBV6-1
D: NA
J: TRBJ2-2

CDR3: ASSMNRALGHTEAF
V: TRBV5-4
D: NA
J: TRBJ1-1

CDR3: ASSGRPGPTDTQY
V: TRBV5-4
D: NA
J: TRBJ2-3

CDR3: ASSLDKGLEQY
V: TRBV7-3
D: NA
J: TRBJ2-7

CDR3: ASSPFRDRGSGANVLT
V: TRBV18
D: TRBD1
J: TRBJ2-6

CDR3: ASSRDRGADYGYT
V: TRBV4-3
D: NA
J: TRBJ1-2

CDR3: SARDSRGGVVKTQY
V: TRBV20-1
D: NA
J: TRBJ2-5

CDR3: ASSFREGHETQY
V: TRBV28
D: NA
J: TRBJ2-5

CDR3: ATFGQGRGTEAF
V: TRBV28
D: TRBD1
J: TRBJ1-1

CDR3: ASSAGTSDTGELF
V: TRBV7-2
D: NA
J: TRBJ2-2

CDR3: ASSLLQDTQY
V: TRBV7-9
D: NA
J: TRBJ2-3

CDR3: AITEKAGTSVEQY
V: TRBV10-3
D: NA
J: TRBJ2-7

CDR3: ASSAFWDRAYSGANVLT
V: TRBV25-1
D: TRBD1
J: TRBJ2-6

CDR3: ASSILRGISYEQY
V: TRBV6-1
D: NA
J: TRBJ2-7

CDR3: ASSPPGFGGETQY
V: TRBV6-1
D: NA
J: TRBJ2-5

CDR3: SGGRNTGELF
V: TRBV29-1
D: NA
J: TRBJ2-2

CDR3: ASSPRGFAYEQY
V: TRBV5-1
D: NA
J: TRBJ2-7

CDR3: AGRLAGLDTQY
V: TRBV6-1
D: TRBD2
J: TRBJ2-3

CDR3: ASSTGVLLGNTQY
V: TRBV5-1
D: NA
J: TRBJ2-3

CDR3: ASSQDATRGRELF
V: TRBV4-1
D: NA
J: TRBJ2-2

CDR3: AWSIGPGPPQH
V: TRBV30
D: NA
J: TRBJ1-5

CDR3: SAPGGAPYGYT
V: TRBV20-1
D: NA
J: TRBJ1-2

CDR3: ASSSLGSGLGNQPQH
V: TRBV12-3/TRBV12-4
D: NA
J: TRBJ1-5

CDR3: ASSLFGQGPTTTYEQY
V: TRBV7-3
D: TRBD1
J: TRBJ2-7

CDR3: ASSSASGGRSYNEQF
V: TRBV6-5
D: NA
J: TRBJ2-1

CDR3: ASSYHVTSAVGSYEQY
V: TRBV6-5
D: NA
J: TRBJ2-7

CDR3: SVSRAGNQPQH
V: TRBV20-1
D: NA
J: TRBJ1-5

CDR3: ASSYRVRAYNSPLH
V: TRBV5-1
D: NA
J: TRBJ1-6

CDR3: ASSLGWEDEQY
V: TRBV11-2
D: NA
J: TRBJ2-7

CDR3: ASSSPGAGGNTGELF
V: TRBV7-6
D: TRBD2
J: TRBJ2-2

CDR3: ASSLTGTNTGELF
V: TRBV5-1
D: NA
J: TRBJ2-2

CDR3: SVGGIQSYEQY
V: TRBV29-1
D: TRBD2
J: TRBJ2-7

CDR3: ATSRQGQPQH
V: TRBV15
D: NA
J: TRBJ1-5

CDR3: ATGTGTGRREQY
V: TRBV5-1
D: TRBD1
J: TRBJ2-7